This is a list of T cell receptor beta chains from one sample in a study of shared clonotypes between healthy human individuals. Some clones are missing from TCRdb's copy, which holds only in-frame ones; the method was immunoSEQ multiplex PCR. The table lists about 2,100,000 clones, just over 90% of them singletons. Sequenced input: naive CD8+ T cells from PBMCs. Receptor source: a man aged 18 to 30 in good health. Some clones in this sample may be carry-over from other donors' samples. Both conserved end residues are part of each CDR3. Fields, in order: clone size, V gene, J gene, D gene, CDR3 protein, CDR3 DNA. A D gene is named only where the DNA matches it firmly. Not every row has a clone size; where given, it reads once, few, many or a size class.

.	TRBV28	TRBJ2-7	TRBD1	CASSSTTEDRDYEQYF	TGTGCCAGCAGTTCAACTACAGAGGACAGGGACTACGAGCAGTACTTC
.	TRBV28	TRBJ1-1	TRBD1	CASTWTGGNTEAFF	TGTGCCAGCACCTGGACAGGTGGGAACACTGAAGCTTTCTTT
.	TRBV10-3	TRBJ2-5	TRBD2	CAISGHEAGPQETQYF	TGTGCCATCAGTGGACATGAAGCGGGACCACAAGAGACCCAGTACTTC
.	TRBV10-3	TRBJ1-5	.	CAISESPSRNRVNQPQHF	TGTGCCATCAGTGAGTCCCCCTCTAGAAACAGGGTTAATCAGCCCCAGCATTTT
.	TRBV28	TRBJ2-2	.	CASSLYLVSASGELFF	TGTGCCAGCAGTTTATACCTAGTCAGTGCTTCCGGGGAGCTGTTTTTT
.	TRBV11-2	TRBJ2-5	.	CASSYVRTGETQYF	TGTGCCAGCAGCTACGTCCGGACCGGGGAGACCCAGTACTTC
.	TRBV13	TRBJ2-1	TRBD2	CASSLTGGSSPYNEQFF	TGTGCCAGCAGCTTAACCGGCGGGAGTAGCCCCTACAATGAGCAGTTCTTC
.	TRBV5-4	TRBJ2-5	TRBD1	CASSLATGGRETQYF	TGTGCCAGCAGCTTGGCAACAGGGGGCCGGGAGACCCAGTACTTC
.	TRBV7-9	TRBJ2-7	.	CASSFGGERTYEQYF	TGTGCCAGCAGCTTCGGTGGAGAAAGAACCTACGAGCAGTACTTC
.	TRBV19	TRBJ1-1	.	CASSVPYTEAFF	TGTGCCAGTAGTGTCCCCTACACTGAAGCTTTCTTT
few	TRBV4-2	TRBJ1-1	.	CASRPGHRGNTEAFF	TGTGCCAGCAGACCGGGACATAGAGGGAACACTGAAGCTTTCTTT
.	TRBV9	TRBJ2-5	.	CASSSSGRQETQYF	TGTGCCAGCAGCTCTTCAGGGCGTCAAGAGACCCAGTACTTC
.	TRBV9	TRBJ2-1	TRBD2	CASSFPKGGLADSSYNEQFF	TGTGCCAGCAGCTTCCCTAAGGGGGGACTAGCGGATAGCTCCTACAATGAGCAGTTCTTC
once	TRBV27	TRBJ1-1	TRBD1	CASRWTGGNTEAFF	TGTGCCAGCAGATGGACAGGCGGGAACACTGAAGCTTTCTTT
.	TRBV28	TRBJ1-1	TRBD1	CASSFFGQGLSMGAFF	TGTGCCAGCAGTTTTTTCGGACAGGGCTTAAGTATGGGGGCTTTCTTT
.	TRBV11-2	TRBJ1-1	.	CATTSWRGDTEAFF	TGTGCCACCACCTCGTGGAGGGGCGACACTGAAGCTTTCTTT
.	TRBV6-1	TRBJ2-1	.	CASSQVSSYNEQFF	TGTGCCAGCAGCCAGGTCAGCTCCTACAATGAGCAGTTCTTC
.	TRBV7-2	TRBJ2-5	TRBD2	CASSLSSGSSETQYF	TGTGCCAGCAGCTTATCTAGCGGGAGCAGTGAGACCCAGTACTTC
.	TRBV29-1	TRBJ1-1	.	CSVESRGRTEAFF	TGCAGCGTTGAATCAAGGGGTCGGACTGAAGCTTTCTTT
.	TRBV5-6	TRBJ2-5	TRBD1	CASSLGTGRETQYF	TGTGCCAGCAGCTTGGGGACAGGCAGGGAGACCCAGTACTTC
.	TRBV10-3	TRBJ1-1	.	CAIGGGRSTEAFF	TGTGCCATCGGAGGGGGGAGAAGCACTGAAGCTTTCTTT
.	TRBV7-3	TRBJ2-3	TRBD2	CASSLWASGSADTQYF	TGTGCCAGCAGCTTATGGGCTAGCGGGAGTGCAGATACGCAGTATTTT
once	TRBV28	TRBJ2-7	.	CASSTDLSYEQYF	TGTGCCAGCAGTACGGACCTTTCCTACGAGCAGTACTTC
.	TRBV9	TRBJ1-4	.	CASSVLSLNEKLFF	TGTGCCAGCAGCGTACTAAGCTTAAATGAAAAACTGTTTTTT
.	TRBV6-1	TRBJ2-7	.	CASRDLAHEQYF	TGTGCCAGCAGGGACCTAGCCCACGAGCAGTACTTC
.	TRBV5-4	TRBJ2-1	TRBD2	CASSLSAGGYYNEQFF	TGTGCCAGCAGCTTGTCAGCGGGAGGTTACTACAATGAGCAGTTCTTC
.	TRBV6-1	TRBJ2-7	.	CAHSAPGGYEQYF	TGTGCCCACTCCGCGCCTGGAGGGTACGAGCAGTACTTC
.	TRBV25-1	TRBJ2-2	.	CASSEYGRERENTGELFF	TGTGCCAGCAGTGAATATGGCAGGGAAAGGGAGAACACCGGGGAGCTGTTTTTT
.	TRBV27	TRBJ2-7	.	CASSSTGYEQYF	TGTGCCAGCAGTAGTACGGGGTACGAGCAGTACTTC
.	TRBV12-5	TRBJ2-7	.	CASGYQGSEQYF	TGTGCTAGTGGTTACCAGGGCTCCGAGCAGTACTTC
.	TRBV9	TRBJ2-1	TRBD2	CASSVGTSGGPPGNEQFF	TGTGCCAGCAGCGTAGGGACTAGCGGGGGGCCCCCTGGCAATGAGCAGTTCTTC
.	TRBV7-9	TRBJ2-7	TRBD2	CASSVEPTSASYEQYF	TGTGCCAGCAGCGTAGAACCGACTAGCGCTTCCTACGAGCAGTACTTC
.	TRBV5-1	TRBJ2-3	.	CASRVLSTDTQYF	TGCGCCAGCAGGGTGCTTAGCACAGATACGCAGTATTTT
.	TRBV27	TRBJ2-1	TRBD1	CASGFSTGGSEQFF	TGTGCCAGCGGGTTCTCGACAGGGGGTAGTGAGCAGTTCTTC
.	TRBV5-1	TRBJ1-2	.	CASRIPNYGYTF	TGCGCCAGCAGGATCCCTAACTATGGCTACACCTTC
.	TRBV27	TRBJ2-7	.	CASSRAGVLRTYEQYF	TGTGCCAGCAGCCGGGCCGGCGTTCTAAGAACCTACGAGCAGTACTTC
.	TRBV7-6	TRBJ2-7	TRBD1	CASSAGTAYEQYF	TGTGCCAGCAGCGCCGGGACAGCCTACGAGCAGTACTTC
.	TRBV7-6	TRBJ2-7	TRBD1	CASSQGDRNYEQYF	TGTGCCAGCAGTCAGGGGGACAGAAACTACGAGCAGTACTTC
.	TRBV5-1	TRBJ2-7	TRBD1	CATSPGRTGLYEQYF	TGCGCCACCTCCCCCGGCCGGACAGGGCTCTACGAGCAGTACTTC
.	TRBV19	TRBJ2-7	.	CASSILGSSYEQYF	TGTGCCAGTAGTATTTTGGGCAGCTCCTACGAGCAGTACTTC
.	TRBV7-2	TRBJ1-1	.	CASSPRTAEAFF	TGTGCCAGCAGCCCAAGGACGGCTGAAGCTTTCTTT
.	TRBV19	TRBJ1-1	TRBD1	CASSKGEDRGLMNTEAFF	TGTGCCAGTAGTAAAGGCGAGGACAGGGGGCTCATGAACACTGAAGCTTTCTTT
.	TRBV28	TRBJ2-7	TRBD2	CASSPRLAAYIHEQYF	TGTGCCAGCAGTCCCCGACTAGCGGCTTACATCCACGAGCAGTACTTC
few	TRBV4-2	TRBJ1-5	.	CASSQGDGNQPQHF	TGTGCCAGCAGCCAAGGGGACGGAAATCAGCCCCAGCATTTT
.	TRBV6-1	TRBJ1-2	.	CASSESMTGLGYTF	TGTGCCAGCAGTGAATCGATGACAGGTCTTGGCTACACCTTC
.	TRBV27	TRBJ2-5	.	CASSLIGRGETQYF	TGTGCCAGCAGTTTAATAGGGAGGGGGGAGACCCAGTACTTC
once	TRBV5-6	TRBJ2-1	TRBD2	CASSPTETSVNEQFF	TGTGCCAGCAGCCCGACCGAGACTAGCGTCAATGAGCAGTTCTTC
.	TRBV19	TRBJ2-2	TRBD2	CASSQRELAGDTGELFF	TGTGCCAGTAGTCAGCGGGAGTTGGCCGGCGACACCGGGGAGCTGTTTTTT
.	TRBV7-9	TRBJ2-7	.	CASSSGGQTGHEQYF	TGTGCCAGCAGCTCGGGAGGACAGACGGGCCACGAGCAGTACTTC
.	TRBV4-3	TRBJ2-7	.	CASSQDRGPSYEQYF	TGCGCCAGCAGCCAAGATCGAGGTCCTTCCTACGAGCAGTACTTC